This T cell receptor (beta chain) was identified during a study of shared clonotypes between healthy human individuals (dated by TCRdb to between 2020 and 2021). Some background on the complete study: Two women and a few men aged 18 to 49 years were included in the cohort. Per donor, three plates each were used for CD4 naive and CD4 memory, two for CD8 naive, and one for CD8 memory. To increase sequencing depth and limit assay-specific biases, TCR repertoire library preparation and sequencing were carried out by different laboratories using diverse techniques. Leukapheresis yielded between about 0.85 and 10 billion PBMCs per donor. The study deeply sequenced blood TCR repertoires of about 5 healthy adults to estimate repertoire size and the extent of clonotype sharing between individuals. Results and caveats for the whole study, not just this receptor: Rarefaction of sorted-subset datasets indicated incomplete sequencing despite the large sequencing depth. Naive subsets generally had larger estimated clonotype richness than memory subsets did. The small number of donors limited the genetic and exposure-history diversity represented. Compared with non-shared clonotypes, clonotypes shared by all four sorted-subset donors had higher generation probabilities. Sampling was restricted to blood, and TCR repertoires in tissue are likely to differ from TCR repertoires in blood. When a handful of donors were compared, the shared fraction of clonotypes was about 5.5% for naive CD4, about 4% for naive CD8, more than 2% for memory CD4, and 0.4% for memory CD8. Pairwise subsampling indicated that sequencing depth was expected to affect the degree of clonotype sharing among donors.

There are 15 amino acids in the CDR3, from cysteine to phenylalanine inclusive. The retained sequence is limited to the CDR3, 45 bases, with the frame set at the first base. Cut back by 8 bases and 0 bases, the V and J ends lie 13 bases apart. For CDR1 and CDR2, the germline V gene (reference sequence) lists LNHDA and SQIVND. The donors were healthy, HIV-negative adults with no recently reported acute infections or vaccinations. All donors were Caucasian adults living in Nashville, Tennessee, USA. CD4+ T cells were enriched by magnetic negative selection, after which naive cells were positively selected on CD45RA and the negative fraction was taken as the memory subset. After blood collection by leukapheresis, PBMCs were isolated using Ficoll-Histopaque density gradient centrifugation and then cryopreserved in the vapor phase of liquid nitrogen. Analytical flow cytometry was used to check the purity and quantity of every magnetically sorted T cell population. Genomic DNA was isolated from every sorted fraction and measured by UV absorbance on a Nanodrop 2000c.

Using the deep immunoSEQ assay, multiplex PCR amplified TCR CDR3 regions from genomic DNA. Extracted genomic DNA from each cell subset was distributed evenly across all wells of several immunoSEQ 96-well plates, and each plate was treated as a replicate. Each replicate PCR for sorted subsets received about 0.2 ug genomic DNA, equal to 30,000 or so T cell genomes. The purified libraries were quantified using a Qubit 3.0 fluorometer, sized with a Bioanalyzer 2100, and then quantified again using the KAPA Library Quantification kit. Every immunoSEQ 96-well plate was sequenced on a dedicated single-read 150-cycle Illumina NextSeq 550 flow cell. The authors processed their data as follows. Because the immunoSEQ output held only junctional sequences and lacked quality scores, the filtering could not match the filtering applied to full-length reads. Sequences were annotated with PyIR, a Python wrapper for IgBLAST v1.9, using IMGT germline references to assign V/J genes and CDR3. Reads were filtered out if the reads had weak V/J assignments (E-value above 1e-6), no CDR3, stop codons, out-of-frame junctions, or ambiguous translated residues. V3J clonotypes were defined as sequences sharing an identical inferred V gene, J gene, and CDR3 amino acid sequence. Percentage overlap between repertoires was calculated by dividing the number of shared unique clonotypes by the size of the smaller repertoire. Three approaches were used to assess repertoire richness: RTK rarefaction, the Chao1 estimator, and Recon v2.1 estimates of unobserved clonotypes. For all TCRbeta clonotypes obtained by the gDNA method from a few donors, generation probabilities were computed with OLGA. In TCRdb, the immuneACCESS table is reduced to in-frame sequences with V and J assigned. These tables do not hold every clone; where another copy was compared, an unresolved V gene accounts for under half, and the others remain unexplained. V and J calls and clone size are given by that table; D and trimming were obtained from the DNA. In this sample the table shows approximately 2,000,000 clones, 85% to 95% of which occur a single time. The top ten clonotypes cover approximately 0.39% of the sample.

Turning to this clone: What antigen it recognizes has not been identified. Per-base qualities were not stored, and no clone one base away is much larger.

The sample taken for sequencing was naive CD4+ T cells from PBMCs. The cell subset or site tag for this specimen amounts to: CD45RA+ positively selected. The receptor comes from a young man in good health. Some clones in this sample may be carry-over from other donors' samples. The sequence links TRBV19 to TRBJ1-4, with an unclear D gene assignment. The encoded CDR3 is CASGPGAATNEKLFF. The sequence in DNA is TGTGCCAGTGGCCCGGGTGCGGCAACTAATGAAAAACTGTTTTTT.